This TCR beta chain was captured by sequencing in a study of blood T cell repertoires in COVID-19. Sequencing used immunoSEQ multiplex PCR; TCRdb keeps in-frame clones, though not all of them. This repertoire shows roughly 250,000 clones, approximately 90% found once; its top ten account for over 3.5%. The CDR3 is 11 residues long. Germline values: CDR1 LNHDA, CDR2 SQIVND (reference sequence). V gave up 7 bases and J gave up 3 bases, with 6 bases separating them. Sequences were obtained from peripheral blood. This receptor was obtained from a woman between 40 and 55 years old with acute or convalescent COVID-19. This chain links TRBV19 with TRBJ1-1; D is unresolved. The CDR3 region has the DNA TGTGCCAGTAACTTCTACACTGAAGCTTTCTTT. This gives the protein CASNFYTEAFF.